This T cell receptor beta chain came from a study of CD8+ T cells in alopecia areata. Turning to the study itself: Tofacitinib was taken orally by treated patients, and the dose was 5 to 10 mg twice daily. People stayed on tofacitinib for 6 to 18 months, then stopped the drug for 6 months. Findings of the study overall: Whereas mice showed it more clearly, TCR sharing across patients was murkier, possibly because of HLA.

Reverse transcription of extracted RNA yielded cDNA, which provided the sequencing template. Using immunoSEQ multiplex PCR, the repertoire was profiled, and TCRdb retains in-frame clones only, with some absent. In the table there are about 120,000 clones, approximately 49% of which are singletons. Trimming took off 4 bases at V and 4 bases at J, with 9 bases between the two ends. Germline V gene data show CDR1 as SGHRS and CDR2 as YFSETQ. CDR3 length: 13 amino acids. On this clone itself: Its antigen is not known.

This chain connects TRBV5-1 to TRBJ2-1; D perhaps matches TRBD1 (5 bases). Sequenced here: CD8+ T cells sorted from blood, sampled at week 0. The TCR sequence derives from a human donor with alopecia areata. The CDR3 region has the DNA TGCGCCAGCAGCCACTCAGGGTACAATGAGCAGTTCTTC. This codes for CASSHSGYNEQFF.